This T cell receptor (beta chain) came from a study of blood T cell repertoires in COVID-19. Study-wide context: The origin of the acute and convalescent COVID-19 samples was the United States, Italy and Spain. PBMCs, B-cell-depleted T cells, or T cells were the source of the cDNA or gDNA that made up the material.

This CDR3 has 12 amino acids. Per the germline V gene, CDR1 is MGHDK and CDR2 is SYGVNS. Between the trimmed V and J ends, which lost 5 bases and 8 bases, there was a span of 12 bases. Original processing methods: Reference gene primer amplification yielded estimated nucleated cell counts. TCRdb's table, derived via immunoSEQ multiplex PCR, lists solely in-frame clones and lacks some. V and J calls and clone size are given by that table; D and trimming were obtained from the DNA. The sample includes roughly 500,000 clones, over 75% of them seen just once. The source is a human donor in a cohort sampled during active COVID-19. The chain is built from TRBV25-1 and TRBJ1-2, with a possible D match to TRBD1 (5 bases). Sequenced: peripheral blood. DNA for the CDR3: TGTGCCAGCAGTCTCGGGACTTCAGGCTACACCTTC. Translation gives CASSLGTSGYTF.